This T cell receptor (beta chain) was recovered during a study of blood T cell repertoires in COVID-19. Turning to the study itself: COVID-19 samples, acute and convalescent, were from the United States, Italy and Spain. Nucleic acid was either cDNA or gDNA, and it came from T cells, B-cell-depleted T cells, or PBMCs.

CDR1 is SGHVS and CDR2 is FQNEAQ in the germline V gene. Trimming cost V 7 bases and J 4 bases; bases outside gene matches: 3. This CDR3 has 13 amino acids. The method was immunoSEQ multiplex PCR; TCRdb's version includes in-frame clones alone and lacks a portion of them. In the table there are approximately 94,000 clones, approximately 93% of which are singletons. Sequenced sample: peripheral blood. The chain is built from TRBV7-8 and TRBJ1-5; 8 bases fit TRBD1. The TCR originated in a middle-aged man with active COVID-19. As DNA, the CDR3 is TGTGCCAGCAACGGACAGGGAAATCAGCCCCAGCATTTT. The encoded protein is CASNGQGNQPQHF.